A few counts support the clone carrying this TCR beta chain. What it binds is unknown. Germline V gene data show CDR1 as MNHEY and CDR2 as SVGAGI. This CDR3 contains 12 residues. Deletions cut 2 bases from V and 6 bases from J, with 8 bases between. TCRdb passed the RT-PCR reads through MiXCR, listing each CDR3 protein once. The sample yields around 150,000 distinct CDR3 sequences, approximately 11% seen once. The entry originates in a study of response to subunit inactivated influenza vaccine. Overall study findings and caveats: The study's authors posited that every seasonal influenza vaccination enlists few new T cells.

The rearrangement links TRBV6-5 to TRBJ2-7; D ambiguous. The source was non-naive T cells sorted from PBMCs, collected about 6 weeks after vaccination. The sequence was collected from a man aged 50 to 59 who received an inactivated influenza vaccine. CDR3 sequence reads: CASSYPFGEQYF. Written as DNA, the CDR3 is TGTGCCAGCAGTTACCCCTTTGGCGAGCAGTACTTC.